Listed below are T cell receptor beta chains from one sample, sequenced in a study of neurological immune-mediated disorders. TCRdb analysed the 5' RACE reads with MiXCR anew, one entry per CDR3 protein. The table records tens of thousands of distinct CDR3 sequences, around 3.6% of them present only once. Source material: PBMCs. Source of these receptors: a man aged 25 to 40 with multiple sclerosis. The conserved cysteine and the conserved F or W are not part of the CDR3 here. A D gene is named only where the DNA matches it firmly.

cdr3_aa cdr3_length j_call v_call d_call
ASSELAGGYNEQF 13 TRBJ2-1 TRBV6-4 TRBD2
ASSITGMERAF 11 TRBJ1-1 TRBV5-1 -
ASSYSVMNTEAF 12 TRBJ1-1 TRBV12-3/TRBV12-4 -
ASSDSWQGNEQF 12 TRBJ2-1 TRBV6-4 -
ASRPDRANNEQF 12 TRBJ2-1 TRBV6-1 TRBD1
ASSLTSGLTDTQY 13 TRBJ2-3 TRBV5-4 TRBD2
ASSRGQGWTEAF 12 TRBJ1-1 TRBV6-6 TRBD1
SATEPLERSSYNEQF 15 TRBJ2-1 TRBV20-1 -
ASSSDRANTGELF 13 TRBJ2-2 TRBV7-9 TRBD1
ASSELAGSQETQY 13 TRBJ2-5 TRBV2 TRBD2
SAERGTPGQY 10 TRBJ2-5 TRBV20-1 -
ASRLLYGYT 9 TRBJ1-2 TRBV12-3/TRBV12-4 -
ASRLTGYEQF 10 TRBJ2-1 TRBV13 -
SARDRVAGAFNEQF 14 TRBJ2-1 TRBV20-1 TRBD2
ASTKGGSEAF 10 TRBJ1-1 TRBV6-5 -
ASSDRTYYGYT 11 TRBJ1-2 TRBV10-2 -
ASIRNSGNTIY 11 TRBJ1-3 TRBV12-3/TRBV12-4 -
ASSLQGGYTGYEQY 14 TRBJ2-7 TRBV12-3/TRBV12-4 -
ASSRRDVNTEAF 12 TRBJ1-1 TRBV5-1 -
ASSHDGEKLF 10 TRBJ1-4 TRBV5-1 -
ATSRSETEAF 10 TRBJ1-1 TRBV15 -
ASSQEAPRNYGYT 13 TRBJ1-2 TRBV4-1 -
SALTGGTEAF 10 TRBJ1-1 TRBV20-1 TRBD1
SAKKGSTNYGYT 12 TRBJ1-2 TRBV20-1 -
ASSDNGGGNEQF 12 TRBJ2-1 TRBV6-4 TRBD2
ASSEEKIQY 9 TRBJ2-4 TRBV2 -
SVEGFGTEAF 10 TRBJ1-1 TRBV29-1 -
ATSDPTGYQETQY 13 TRBJ2-5 TRBV24-1 -
ASSLRGQENTEAF 13 TRBJ1-1 TRBV4-1 TRBD1
ASSGQTGEAF 10 TRBJ1-1 TRBV2 -
ASSPENGEQY 10 TRBJ2-7 TRBV5-6 -
SASGQGVYEQY 11 TRBJ2-7 TRBV20-1 TRBD1
ASSLGGTGLLANYGYT 16 TRBJ1-2 TRBV11-2 TRBD1
ASRRRTEAF 9 TRBJ1-1 TRBV12-3/TRBV12-4 -
ASSFAREYRNEQF 13 TRBJ2-1 TRBV5-1 TRBD2
ASSLHGTSGTVEQF 14 TRBJ2-1 TRBV28 TRBD2
ASSQGTGGTGELF 13 TRBJ2-2 TRBV4-1 TRBD1
ASSLASIRDRVQETQY 16 TRBJ2-5 TRBV7-9 TRBD1
SARKGGETQY 10 TRBJ2-5 TRBV20-1 -
SASSKGQSSYEQY 13 TRBJ2-7 TRBV20-1 TRBD1
ASGFLRDTQY 10 TRBJ2-3 TRBV12-5 -
ASGTSGVTYNEQF 13 TRBJ2-1 TRBV5-1 TRBD2
ASSLGHGNSPLH 12 TRBJ1-6 TRBV5-1 -
ASIATEIGFGYT 12 TRBJ1-2 TRBV28 -
ASCQGGPKADTQY 13 TRBJ2-3 TRBV7-9 -
ASSLATGTDTQY 12 TRBJ2-3 TRBV12-3/TRBV12-4 -
ASSYPGQGEYNEQF 14 TRBJ2-1 TRBV7-9 TRBD1
ASSLFSGSGSYNEQF 15 TRBJ2-1 TRBV18 -
ASSPKAGATTDTQY 14 TRBJ2-3 TRBV5-1 -
ASSLDSVSEQY 11 TRBJ2-7 TRBV5-1 -
SVQDRHYTEAF 11 TRBJ1-1 TRBV29-1 -
ASSFLSTDTQY 11 TRBJ2-3 TRBV27 -
SASSGQPPYEQY 12 TRBJ2-7 TRBV20-1 TRBD1